Below, 9 T cell receptor beta chains from the same sample are listed, as sequenced in a study of shared clonotypes between healthy human individuals. Using immunoSEQ multiplex PCR, the repertoire was profiled, and TCRdb retains in-frame clones only, with some absent. The sample records about half a million clones, around 73% being singletons. What was sequenced was PBMCs. These receptors all stem from a woman in her thirties or forties in good health. Some clones in this sample may be carry-over from other donors' samples.

V usage is TRBV10-2 and J usage is TRBJ1-1; D perhaps matches TRBD1 (5 bases). V dropped 7 bases and J dropped 4 bases, with 16 bases sitting between them. CDR1 is WSHSY, CDR2 SAAADI, per germline. This CDR3 is 14 amino acids long. The CDR3 loop is CASMPRGAITEAFF. The DNA of the CDR3 is TGCGCCAGCATGCCGCGAGGGGCTATCACTGAAGCTTTCTTT.

Notes on this clone: Different DNA sequences within this sample yield the same CDR3. The V and J genes are TRBV19 and TRBJ2-7; 9 nucleotides align to TRBD1. The CDR3 is 14 amino acids. The germline V gene has CDR1 LNHDA and CDR2 SQIVND (reference sequence). The V segment lost 5 bases and the J segment 4 bases; nucleotides outside the gene matches: 6. The CDR3 loop is CASSAGTGLYEQYF. The CDR3, as DNA: TGTGCCAGTAGTGCCGGGACAGGGCTATACGAGCAGTACTTC. The variable domain in full, with the rest retrieved from reference TRBV19 and TRBJ2-7, is DGGITQSPKYLFRKEGQNVTLSCEQNLNHDAMYWYRQDPGQGLRLIYYSQIVNDFQKGDIAEGYSVSREKKESFPLTVTSAQKNPTAFYLCASSAGTGLYEQYFGPGTRLTVT.

This clone was seen many times. The gene calls are TRBV9 and TRBJ1-3; D gene ambiguous. CDR3 length: 15 residues. Trimming removed 4 bases at V and 0 bases at J, with 11 bases between. CDR1 is SGDLS and CDR2 is YYNGEE in the germline V gene. The CDR3 DNA sequence: TGTGCCAGCAGCCCTAGGAGCAGCTCTGGAAACACCATATATTTT. Residues: CASSPRSSSGNTIYF.

The V gene is TRBV19, the J gene TRBJ1-1; D not certain. Between the trimmed V and J ends, which lost 4 bases and 6 bases, there was a span of 18 bases. The CDR3 extends over 15 amino acids. Germline V gene lookup returns CDR1 LNHDA and CDR2 SQIVND (reference sequence). The CDR3 bases are TGTGCCAGTAGTACGCTAGTCCCCCCACGGGCTGAAGCTTTCTTT. Its protein is CASSTLVPPRAEAFF.

In regard to this clone: Only one base separates this from a far larger clonotype, so it likely reflects a read error. This chain uses TRBV30 with TRBJ1-1; maybe TRBD1 (6 bases). CDR1 and CDR2 (germline): GTSNPN, SVGIG (reference sequence). V lost 6 bases, J lost 7 bases, and 18 bases lay in between. This CDR3 comprises 13 residues. The CDR3 sequence is CACTRQKDSEAFF. CDR3 bases: TGTGCCTGCACCAGGCAGAAGGACAGTGAAGCTTTCTTT.

The sample holds many counts of this clone. Different DNA sequences within this sample yield the same CDR3. The chain uses TRBV5-1 and TRBJ2-3; TRBD2 aligns across 7 bases. CDR3 size: 15 residues. Trimming removed 0 bases from V and 0 bases from J; junction bases left unmatched: 1. Germline V CDR1 and CDR2: SGHRS, YFSETQ. The CDR3 protein is CASSLVGGSTDTQYF. CDR3 nucleotide sequence: TGCGCCAGCAGCTTGGTGGGGGGGAGCACAGATACGCAGTATTTT.

The rearrangement joins TRBV18 to TRBJ2-4; TRBD2 aligns across 13 bases. The CDR3 is 19 residues long. V dropped 0 bases and J dropped 1; count of bases not matched to a gene: 6. Germline assignment: CDR1 KGHSH and CDR2 LQKENI. The CDR3 DNA reads TGTGCCAGCTCACCACCTGAGGGACTAGCGGGATTTGCCAAAAACATTCAGTACTTC. It encodes CASSPPEGLAGFAKNIQYF.

This clone appeared a single time. The sample carries other DNA sequences with the same CDR3. The chain is built from TRBV5-1 and TRBJ2-1; 10 bases fit TRBD2. The V gene end was trimmed by 0 bases and the J gene end by 5 bases; junction bases not matched to a gene: 2. The CDR3 extends over 15 amino acids. Germline CDR1 SGHRS, CDR2 YFSETQ. The CDR3, as DNA: TGCGCCAGCAGCTTGGTACTAGCGGGGAACAATGAGCAGTTCTTC. Protein: CASSLVLAGNNEQFF. Filled out from reference TRBV5-1 and TRBJ2-1, the complete variable domain reads KAGVTQTPRYLIKTRGQQVTLSCSPISGHRSVSWYQQTPGQGLQFLFEYFSETQRNKGNFPGRFSGRQFSNSRSEMNVSTLELGDSALYLCASSLVLAGNNEQFFGPGTRLTVL.

The table lists this clone with a count of one. V usage is TRBV4-1 and J usage is TRBJ2-1; no reliable D call. The germline gives CDR1 MGHRA, CDR2 YSYEKL. V lost 2 bases to trimming and J lost 2 bases, with 13 bases between them. This CDR3 is 16 amino acids long. For the CDR3, the DNA is TGCGCCAGCAGCCAAACTCACGAGGTAGCCTACAATGAGCAGTTCTTC. This encodes CASSQTHEVAYNEQFF.